This passage covers 27 T cell receptor beta chains from one sample sequenced in a study of response to subunit inactivated influenza vaccine. Using its own MiXCR run on the RT-PCR reads, TCRdb lists one record per CDR3 protein. The profile shows roughly 630,000 distinct CDR3 sequences, 11% to 15% of them singletons. The sequencing used PBMCs from blood, collected less than 15 days before vaccination. The receptors were sampled from a man aged 50-59 years who received an inactivated influenza vaccine.

The rearrangement uses TRBV6-1 and TRBJ2-2; TRBD2 matches 9 bases. The CDR3 loop spans 11 amino acids. V shed 11 bases and J 7 bases; nucleotides not matched to a gene: 2. Germline-derived CDR1 and CDR2 are MNHNS and SASEGT. In nucleotides, the CDR3 is TGTGCCCTGCGGGGGGGCGGGGAGCTGTTTTTT. This encodes CALRGGGELFF.

CDR3 DNA sequence: TGTGCCAGCAGCCAAGGCACAGGGGGCCGGGGCGAGCAGTACTTC. Its protein is CASSQGTGGRGEQYF. This chain uses TRBV3-1 with TRBJ2-7; TRBD1 matches 9 bases. This CDR3 contains 15 residues. The germline V gene encodes CDR1 LGHDT and CDR2 YNNKEL (reference sequence). The junction had 7 bases not matched to a gene; V was cut back by 1 base and J by 6 bases.

This clonotype has just a few counts. The chain couples TRBV3-1 to TRBJ2-6; D gene ambiguous. This CDR3 is built from 16 residues. Germline V gives CDR1 LGHDT, CDR2 YNNKEL (reference sequence). With 4 bases removed from V and 0 bases from J, the gap between germline ends came to 10 bases. CDR3 loop: CASSPGFLSGANVLTF. CDR3 sequence (DNA): TGTGCCAGCAGCCCGGGTTTCCTCTCTGGGGCCAACGTCCTGACTTTC.

This clonotype was counted only a few times. The chain couples TRBV11-2 to TRBJ2-3; 12 nucleotides match TRBD2. The CDR3 is 18 residues long. Germline CDR1 reads SGHAT; CDR2 reads FQNNGV. After removal of 5 bases from V and 4 bases from J, the junction contained 13 bases not matched to a gene. The CDR3, as DNA: TGTGCCAGCAGCCCACGGTCTAGTCTAGCGGGGGGGCCAGATACGCAGTATTTT. Translated: CASSPRSSLAGGPDTQYF.

In this sample, this clonotype turned up many times. V and J are TRBV7-9 and TRBJ1-2; tentatively, D is TRBD1 (6 bases). The ends were cut back, 2 bases at V and 6 bases at J, with 13 bases in the middle. The CDR3 runs to 14 residues. Germline loops: CDR1 SEHNR, CDR2 FQNEAQ (reference sequence). DNA for the CDR3: TGTGCCAGCAGCTTATCAGGGGAAGCTGATGGCTACACCTTC. Encoded protein: CASSLSGEADGYTF.

V gene TRBV5-1 combines with J gene TRBJ2-7, with 11 bases that match TRBD2. Germline CDR1 and CDR2: SGHRS and YFSETQ. The V gene end was trimmed by 4 bases and the J gene end by 1 base; junction bases not matched to a gene: 7. CDR3 size: 16 residues. CDR3 sequence: CASSGGGTSGSYEQYF. DNA for the CDR3: TGCGCCAGCAGCGGTGGGGGGACTAGCGGATCCTACGAGCAGTACTTC.

This clonotype was counted between two and nine times. The chain is built from TRBV11-2 and TRBJ2-5; 8 bases map to TRBD1. V lost 0 bases, J lost 5 bases, and 5 bases stayed unmatched. The CDR3 sequence is 15 residues long. The V gene's germline CDR1 is SGHAT and CDR2 FQNNGV. The CDR3 loop is CASSLDQGAKETQYF. The CDR3 nucleotides read TGTGCCAGCAGCTTAGACCAGGGGGCGAAGGAGACCCAGTACTTC. The full variable domain, in which reference TRBV11-2 and TRBJ2-5 provide the parts outside the CDR3, is EAGVAQSPRYKIIEKRQSVAFWCNPISGHATLYWYQQILGQGPKLLIQFQNNGVVDDSQLPKDRFSAERLKGVDSTLKIQPAKLEDSAVYLCASSLDQGAKETQYFGPGTRLLVL.

This clonotype was found a few times. The chain recombines TRBV29-1 with TRBJ2-2; 9 bases match TRBD1. CDR3 size: 15 residues. V shed 6 bases and J 4 bases; nucleotides not matched to a gene: 9. The germline V gene has CDR1 SQVTM and CDR2 ANQGSEA. The CDR3 loop is CSVKAPGQGTGELFF. The DNA of the CDR3 is TGCAGCGTGAAAGCTCCGGGACAGGGCACCGGGGAGCTGTTTTTT.

This chain uses TRBV7-2 with TRBJ2-7, with unresolved D. From germline, CDR1 is SGHTA and CDR2 FQGNSA. V dropped 5 bases and J dropped 3 bases, with 14 bases sitting between them. The length of the CDR3 is 14 residues. CDR3 amino acids: CASSPDGTDYEQYF. Written as DNA, the CDR3 is TGTGCCAGCAGCCCGGACGGTACGGACTACGAGCAGTACTTC.

The chain carries TRBV5-1 and TRBJ2-7; D is possibly TRBD1 (6 bases). V was pared by 0 bases and J by 5 bases, with 15 bases between. This CDR3 has 15 residues. Germline loops: CDR1 SGHRS, CDR2 YFSETQ. CDR3: CASSLEDSRTHEQYF. For the CDR3, the DNA is TGCGCCAGCAGCTTGGAGGACAGCAGAACCCACGAGCAGTACTTC.

This clonotype was detected only a few times. This rearrangement joins TRBV9 to TRBJ2-3; D is possibly TRBD1 or TRBD2 (5 bases each). Germline CDR1 SGDLS, CDR2 YYNGEE. There are 16 residues in the CDR3. V lost 3 bases to trimming and J lost 2 bases, with 16 bases between them. CDR3 residues: CASSATGTADTDTQYF. In DNA, the CDR3 is TGTGCCAGCAGCGCCACCGGGACGGCAGACACAGATACGCAGTATTTT.

V is TRBV6-6 and J is TRBJ1-5, with no clear D. The germline CDR1 and CDR2 sequences are MNHNY and SVGAGI (reference sequence). CDR3 length: 13 amino acids. V was clipped by 6 bases and J by 1 base, with 7 bases between them. CDR3 sequence (DNA): TGTGCCAGCAGCCACCCCAGCAATCAGCCCCAGCATTTT. Translating gives CASSHPSNQPQHF.

Ten or more counts support this clonotype. The chain combines TRBV5-1 with TRBJ2-5; D assignment may be TRBD1 or TRBD2 (5 bases each). Germline assignment: CDR1 SGHRS and CDR2 YFSETQ. The CDR3 is made up of 14 amino acids. Trimming stripped 4 bases from V and 5 bases from J, with 15 bases between. The CDR3 coding sequence is TGCGCCAGCAGCCTCGGGACGGCCAGGGAGACCCAGTACTTC. As protein: CASSLGTARETQYF.

The V and J genes are TRBV10-3 and TRBJ1-1; D perhaps matches TRBD1 (5 bases). V lost 5 bases and J 1 base, leaving 8 bases between the germline ends. This CDR3 region has 13 residues. In germline, CDR1 is ENHRY, CDR2 SYGVKD. The CDR3 is CAISHTGNTEAFF. The DNA for the CDR3 is TGTGCCATCAGTCATACAGGGAACACTGAAGCTTTCTTT.

As to this clonotype: Sequence at one end of the junction differs from germline and may be a read error. This rearrangement joins TRBV5-5 to TRBJ2-5; D may be TRBD2 (5 bases). Germline CDR1 is SGHKS and CDR2 is YYEKEE (reference sequence). CDR3 length: 17 residues. CDR3 residues: CASSFVSGLPVQDTQYF. The CDR3 DNA reads as TGTGCCAGCAGCTTCGTCTCCGGACTCCCCGTCCAAGATACCCAGTACTTC. Complete variable domain (other parts from reference TRBV5-5 and TRBJ2-5): DAGVTQSPTHLIKTRGQQVTLRCSPISGHKSVSWYQQVLGQGPQFIFQYYEKEERGRGNFPDRFSARQFPNYSSELNVNALLLGDSALYLCASSFVSGLPVQDTQYFGPGTRLLVL.

The rearrangement links TRBV4-2 to TRBJ2-7, with D possibly TRBD1 on 5 matching bases. V shed 0 bases and J shed 2 bases, with 14 bases lying between them. CDR1 and CDR2 (germline): LGHNA, YNFKEQ. This CDR3 has 16 residues. DNA of the CDR3: TGTGCCAGCAGCCAAGATTATACAGGAACCACCTACGAGCAGTACTTC. Encoded protein: CASSQDYTGTTYEQYF.

This clonotype was counted a few times. The gene calls are TRBV5-6 and TRBJ2-1; 10 bases match TRBD2. The length of the CDR3 is 13 residues. The ends lost 4 bases at V and 9 bases at J; junction bases unmatched: 4. Germline CDR1 is SGHDT and CDR2 is YYEEEE. CDR3 DNA: TGTGCCAGCAGCCGAAGACTAGCGGGTGAGCAGTTCTTC. Translated: CASSRRLAGEQFF.

The sample holds a few counts of this clonotype. The rearrangement uses TRBV6-5 and TRBJ2-5, with 12 bases that match TRBD2. The trim removed 0 bases at V and 4 bases at J, leaving 6 bases unmatched. CDR1 is MNHEY, CDR2 SVGAGI, per germline. The CDR3 covers 17 residues. The CDR3 DNA follows: TGTGCCAGCAGTTACTCGGGGCTAGCGGGAGGGGGAGAGACCCAGTACTTC. Translation: CASSYSGLAGGGETQYF.

The genes are TRBV4-3 and TRBJ2-1; a weak D match, TRBD2 (6 bases). The germline V gene has CDR1 LGHNA and CDR2 YSLEER. This CDR3 comprises 17 residues. Trimming removed 1 base from V and 8 bases from J, with 21 bases in between. CDR3 sequence reads: CASSQGAGTHLFDEQFF. The CDR3 DNA follows: TGCGCCAGCAGCCAAGGGGCTGGGACTCACCTCTTCGATGAGCAGTTCTTC.

This chain joins TRBV20-1 and TRBJ1-2; D ambiguous. The germline V and J ends were trimmed by 7 bases and 2 bases, with 14 bases remaining between them. CDR3 length equals 13 residues. In germline, CDR1 is DFQATT, CDR2 SNEGSKA (reference sequence). The CDR3 loop is CSVSDGANYGYTF. The DNA of the CDR3 is TGCAGTGTTTCGGACGGTGCGAACTATGGCTACACCTTC.

The chain is built from TRBV2 and TRBJ1-2; unclear D gene. Germline CDR1 SNHLY, CDR2 FYNNEI. This CDR3 has 13 residues. V lost 3 bases and J lost 6, with 11 bases in between. CDR3 in amino acids: CASSDVGVDGYTF. In DNA form, the CDR3 reads TGTGCCAGCAGTGATGTCGGGGTCGATGGCTACACCTTC.

V is TRBV7-2 and J is TRBJ2-5; 7 bases match TRBD2. Germline V CDR1 and CDR2: SGHTA, FQGNSA. The CDR3 totals 16 residues. After removal of 8 bases from V and 2 bases from J, the junction contained 14 bases not matched to a gene. CDR3 amino acids: CASRSNGGGVQETQYF. The CDR3 nucleotides are TGTGCCAGCCGGTCAAACGGCGGGGGTGTACAAGAGACCCAGTACTTC. The full variable domain, rest sourced from reference TRBV7-2 and TRBJ2-5, is GAGVSQSPSNKVTEKGKDVELRCDPISGHTALYWYRQSLGQGLEFLIYFQGNSAPDKSGLPSDRFSAERTGGSVSTLTIQRTQQEDSAVYLCASRSNGGGVQETQYFGPGTRLLVL.

The rearrangement joins TRBV5-5 to TRBJ1-1; TRBD1 matches at 7 bases. J was trimmed by 8 bases and V by 0 bases; bases with no gene match: 4. The CDR3 length is 13 residues. Per the germline V gene, CDR1 is SGHKS and CDR2 is YYEKEE (reference sequence). The CDR3 DNA sequence: TGTGCCAGCAGCTTGGCCACGACAGGGGAAGCTTTCTTT. This translates into CASSLATTGEAFF.

This clonotype was detected once. This rearrangement joins TRBV27 to TRBJ2-5; tentatively, D is TRBD1 or TRBD2 (6 bases each). CDR3 length equals 15 residues. Trimming removed 5 bases at V and 5 bases at J, with 18 bases between. Germline V gives CDR1 MNHEY, CDR2 SMNVEV (reference sequence). CDR3 protein: CASSQPGAGQETQYF. CDR3 bases: TGTGCCAGCAGTCAGCCGGGGGCCGGACAGGAGACCCAGTACTTC.

The chain combines TRBV2 with TRBJ2-7, with 11 bases identical to TRBD2. V lost 7 bases and J lost 6; bases outside the gene matches: 2. The CDR3 totals 12 residues. Germline V gives CDR1 SNHLY, CDR2 FYNNEI. CDR3 sequence reads: CASKLAGVEQYF. The CDR3 nucleotides are TGTGCCAGCAAACTAGCGGGAGTCGAGCAGTACTTC. The whole variable domain, remainder taken from reference TRBV2 and TRBJ2-7, is EPEVTQTPSHQVTQMGQEVILRCVPISNHLYFYWYRQILGQKVEFLVSFYNNEISEKSEIFDDQFSVERPDGSNFTLKIRSTKLEDSAMYFCASKLAGVEQYFGPGTRLTVT.

The rearrangement uses TRBV7-8 and TRBJ2-7, with 10 bases fitting TRBD1. Looked up from germline, CDR1 is SGHVS and CDR2 is FQNEAQ. With 9 bases clipped from V and 3 bases from J, the junction kept 5 bases outside the gene matches. The CDR3 sequence is 13 residues long. The CDR3 loop is CASGTGAIYEQYF. The CDR3 nucleotides read TGTGCCAGTGGGACAGGGGCCATCTACGAGCAGTACTTC.

This clonotype was found many times. CDR3 sequence (DNA): TGTGCCAGCAGCTTAAGTAGCAATCAGCCCCAGCATTTT. This sequence encodes CASSLSSNQPQHF. The chain links TRBV7-2 to TRBJ1-5; D remains ambiguous. The germline V and J ends were trimmed by 2 bases and 0 bases, with 2 bases remaining between them. Germline-derived CDR1 and CDR2 are SGHTA and FQGNSA. The CDR3 contains 13 residues.